This TCR beta chain emerged from a study of blood T cell repertoires in COVID-19. V was cut by 1 base and J by 9 bases, with 4 bases left in between. The CDR3 extends over 11 amino acids. The germline V gene encodes CDR1 LGHNT and CDR2 FRNRAP. Sequencing used immunoSEQ multiplex PCR; TCRdb keeps in-frame clones, though not all of them. This table holds around 190,000 clones, around nine tenths found once. The sequenced material came from peripheral blood. The sequence was obtained from a man between 50 and 59 years old with COVID-19, enrolled during active disease. The genes are TRBV12-5 and TRBJ1-3; D is uncertain. For the CDR3, the DNA is TGTGCTAGTGGTTTGGGAGGCACCATATATTTT. The encoded protein is CASGLGGTIYF.